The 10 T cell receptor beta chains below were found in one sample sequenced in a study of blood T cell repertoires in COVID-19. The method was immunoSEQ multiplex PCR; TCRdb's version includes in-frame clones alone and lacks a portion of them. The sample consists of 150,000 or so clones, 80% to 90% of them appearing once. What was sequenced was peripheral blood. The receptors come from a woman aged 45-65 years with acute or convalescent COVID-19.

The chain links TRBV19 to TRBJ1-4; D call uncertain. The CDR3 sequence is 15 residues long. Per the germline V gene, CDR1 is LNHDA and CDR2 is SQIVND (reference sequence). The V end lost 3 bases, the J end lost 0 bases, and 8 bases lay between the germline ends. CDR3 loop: CASSIGGTTNEKLFF. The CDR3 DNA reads TGTGCCAGTAGTATTGGAGGGACAACTAATGAAAAACTGTTTTTT.

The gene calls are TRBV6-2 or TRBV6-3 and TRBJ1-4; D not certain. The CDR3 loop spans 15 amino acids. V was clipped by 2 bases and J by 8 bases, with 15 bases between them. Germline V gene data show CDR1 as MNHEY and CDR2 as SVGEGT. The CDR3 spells CASSYPGSVSEKLFF. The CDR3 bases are TGTGCCAGCAGTTACCCCGGGTCCGTTTCGGAAAAACTGTTTTTT.

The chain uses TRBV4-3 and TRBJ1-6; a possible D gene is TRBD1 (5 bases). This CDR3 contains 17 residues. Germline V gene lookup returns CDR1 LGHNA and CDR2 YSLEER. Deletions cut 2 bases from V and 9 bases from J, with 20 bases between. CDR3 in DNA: TGCGCCAGCAGCCAACTCCGGGGGGGACGAGGCGGTTCACCCCTCCACTTT. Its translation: CASSQLRGGRGGSPLHF.

The CDR3 coding sequence is TGTGCCAGTAATACAGGGTCTACTGGAAACACCATATATTTT. Its translation: CASNTGSTGNTIYF. J is TRBJ1-3 and V is TRBV19, with D perhaps TRBD1 (6 bases). V was trimmed by 7 bases and J by 2 bases, leaving 12 bases between them. Germline V gives CDR1 LNHDA, CDR2 SQIVND (reference sequence). The CDR3 totals 14 residues.

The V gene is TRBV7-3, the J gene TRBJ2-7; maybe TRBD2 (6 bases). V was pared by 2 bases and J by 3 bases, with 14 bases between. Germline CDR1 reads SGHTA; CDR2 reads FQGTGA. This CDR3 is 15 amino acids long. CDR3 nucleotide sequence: TGTGCCAGCAGCTTAGGGGCGGGAAGGGTCTACGAGCAGTACTTC. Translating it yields CASSLGAGRVYEQYF. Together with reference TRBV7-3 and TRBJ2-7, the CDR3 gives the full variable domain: GAGVSQTPSNKVTEKGKYVELRCDPISGHTALYWYRQSLGQGPEFLIYFQGTGAADDSGLPNDRFFAVRPEGSVSTLKIQRTERGDSAVYLCASSLGAGRVYEQYFGPGTRLTVT.

CDR3 loop: CASSPLTSGRVSYEQYF. In DNA, the CDR3 is TGTGCCAGCAGCCCACTGACTAGCGGGAGGGTATCCTACGAGCAGTACTTC. The V call is TRBV6-4, the J call TRBJ2-7; 14 bases map to TRBD2. CDR3 length equals 17 residues. Germline V CDR1 and CDR2: MRHNA, SNTAGT. V gave up 6 bases and J gave up 1 base; unmatched junction bases: 8.

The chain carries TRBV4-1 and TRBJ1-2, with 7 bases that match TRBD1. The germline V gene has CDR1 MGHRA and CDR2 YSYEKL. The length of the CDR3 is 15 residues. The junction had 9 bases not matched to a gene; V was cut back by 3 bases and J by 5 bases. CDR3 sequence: CASSQAPGTVYGYTF. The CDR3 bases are TGCGCCAGCAGCCAGGCCCCCGGGACAGTGTATGGCTACACCTTC.

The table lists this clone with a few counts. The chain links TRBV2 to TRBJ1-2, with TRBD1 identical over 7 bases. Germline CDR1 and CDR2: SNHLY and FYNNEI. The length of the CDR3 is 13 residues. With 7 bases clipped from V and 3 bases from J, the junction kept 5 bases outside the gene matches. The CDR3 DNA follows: TGTGCCAGCACTTACAGGGGAGACTATGGCTACACCTTC. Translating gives CASTYRGDYGYTF.

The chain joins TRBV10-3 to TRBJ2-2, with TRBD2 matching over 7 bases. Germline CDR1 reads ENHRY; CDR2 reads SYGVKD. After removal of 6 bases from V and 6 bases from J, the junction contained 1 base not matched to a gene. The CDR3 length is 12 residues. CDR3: CAIRGLAGELFF. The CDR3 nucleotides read TGTGCCATCAGAGGACTAGCCGGGGAGCTGTTTTTT.

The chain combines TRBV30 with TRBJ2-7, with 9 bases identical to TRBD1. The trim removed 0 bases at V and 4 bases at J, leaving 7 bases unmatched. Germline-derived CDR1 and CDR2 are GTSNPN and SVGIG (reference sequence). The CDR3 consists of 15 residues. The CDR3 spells CAWSVRGTGWYEQYF. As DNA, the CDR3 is TGTGCCTGGAGTGTACGGGGGACAGGGTGGTACGAGCAGTACTTC.